Sequencing of this TCR beta chain was carried out in a study of cytomegalovirus exposure and HLA in healthy donors. Background on the study: Genotyping of roughly 400 donors showed that around 81% belonged to the Caucasian-associated ancestry cluster.

The donors, nominally healthy at sampling, likely had unrecorded immune exposures. The germline V gene encodes CDR1 MNHEY and CDR2 SMNVEV (reference sequence). V gave up 5 bases and J gave up 6 bases; unmatched junction bases: 5. The CDR3 length is 13 residues. In the PCR, 60 Vbeta and 13 Jbeta primers were used. TCRdb keeps only in-frame clones here, not all; method: immunoSEQ multiplex PCR. With approximately 130,000 clones in the sample, the ten largest clones hold roughly 2%. This clonotype was sampled from a woman aged 55-70 years in good health and CMV-seronegative. The rearrangement uses TRBV27 and TRBJ1-2; 8 bases map to TRBD1. The specimen was PBMCs. DNA for the CDR3: TGTGCCAGCAGTCCAGGGGGCCGGGATGGCTACACCTTC. Its translation is CASSPGGRDGYTF.